A single sample is the source of the 15 T cell receptor beta chains below, sequenced in a study of blood T cells in healthy people across ages. Through a sample-barcoded 5' primer and a J-beta primer mix, a second PCR was run for roughly 6 to 12 cycles. MiXCR, applied by TCRdb to the 5' RACE reads, yields one record per CDR3 protein. The sample has roughly 900,000 distinct CDR3 sequences, around 30% seen once; the top ten hold roughly 17%. What was sequenced was blood. The receptor source for this set is an elderly woman in good health.

This clonotype has a handful of counts. The V gene is TRBV27, the J gene TRBJ1-1; D is ambiguous. V lost 6 bases and J 4 bases, leaving 18 bases between the germline ends. CDR1 is MNHEY, CDR2 SMNVEV, per germline (reference sequence). The length of the CDR3 is 15 residues. In DNA, the CDR3 is TGTGCCAGCAGCGGCGCAGGATTCGATGGCACTGAAGCTTTCTTT. As protein: CASSGAGFDGTEAFF.

The table lists this clonotype with a few counts. The chain employs TRBV20-1 and TRBJ1-4, with D hard to call. The CDR3 consists of 14 residues. The V gene lost 0 bases and the J gene lost 7 bases, with 12 bases spanning the gap. Per the germline V gene, CDR1 is DFQATT and CDR2 is SNEGSKA (reference sequence). In nucleotides, the CDR3 is TGCAGTGCTAGAGATTGGGGAGCTGGTGAAAAACTGTTTTTT. Its translation: CSARDWGAGEKLFF.

Only a few counts were recorded for this clonotype. The rearrangement joins TRBV20-1 to TRBJ1-2, with TRBD1 as a possible D gene (5 bases). V was shortened by 0 bases and J by 4 bases, with 18 bases between the two germline ends. The germline gives CDR1 DFQATT, CDR2 SNEGSKA (reference sequence). The CDR3 has 16 residues. The CDR3 DNA is TGCAGTGCTAGAGATCAGAGTACAGGCCCAATCTATGGCTACACCTTC. This gives the protein CSARDQSTGPIYGYTF.

This clonotype came up once. A clone one base away is much larger, so this may be a read error. The chain combines TRBV15 with TRBJ2-5, with 8 bases matching TRBD2. Germline V gene data show CDR1 as LNHNV and CDR2 as YYDKDF (reference sequence). The J segment lost 4 bases and the V segment lost 8 bases, leaving 12 bases of the junction unmatched. CDR3 size: 15 residues. CDR3 sequence (DNA): TGTGCCACCCGATCCGTAGCGGGGTACCCAGAGACCCAGTACTTC. It codes for CATRSVAGYPETQYF.

The sample holds many counts of this clonotype. The chain employs TRBV6-5 and TRBJ1-2, with D tentatively TRBD1 (5 bases). The CDR3 is 15 amino acids. Germline values: CDR1 MNHEY, CDR2 SVGAGI. Trimming stripped 0 bases from V and 2 bases from J, with 10 bases between. The CDR3 DNA is TGTGCCAGCAGTTACTCGGTGGGGCTAAACTATGGCTACACCTTC. It yields the protein CASSYSVGLNYGYTF.

This clonotype was found once. The chain employs TRBV4-2 and TRBJ2-1; 7 bases are a match to TRBD1. Germline loops: CDR1 LGHNA, CDR2 YNFKEQ. This CDR3 has 13 residues. V dropped 3 bases and J dropped 8; count of bases not matched to a gene: 4. The CDR3 region has the DNA TGTGCCAGCAGCCAGGGACAGTACGATGAGCAGTTCTTC. It translates to CASSQGQYDEQFF.

Note on this clonotype: This may stem from a read error, because a much larger clone lies one nucleotide away. The chain combines TRBV25-1 with TRBJ1-6, with TRBD1 matching 7 bases. This CDR3 contains 14 residues. Germline lookup yields CDR1 MGHDK and CDR2 SYGVNS. The CDR3 is CASSETGRNSPIHF. For the CDR3, the DNA is TGTGCCAGCAGTGAGACAGGGCGCAATTCACCCATCCACTTT.

This clonotype was counted a few times. V gene TRBV24-1 combines with J gene TRBJ2-5; D may be TRBD2 (6 bases). Trimming shortened V by 7 bases and J by 1 base, and 15 bases separated the two germline ends. Germline V gives CDR1 KGHDR, CDR2 SFDVKD. The CDR3 is 15 amino acids. This CDR3 reads CATSHGGVAQETQYF. The CDR3 coding sequence is TGTGCCACCAGCCACGGAGGGGTAGCCCAAGAGACCCAGTACTTC.

This rearrangement joins TRBV27 to TRBJ2-5; TRBD1 agrees at 10 bases. Germline V gene sequence: CDR1 MNHEY, CDR2 SMNVEV (reference sequence). This CDR3 is built from 13 residues. The V and J ends lost 5 bases and 7 bases, in that order; junction bases with no gene match: 4. CDR3 DNA: TGTGCCAGCAGTGTCCGGGACAGGGGGACCCAGTACTTC. This sequence encodes CASSVRDRGTQYF.

This chain links TRBV5-1 with TRBJ2-5; D could derive from TRBD1 or TRBD2 (5 bases each). The CDR3 is 14 residues long. The V gene's germline CDR1 is SGHRS and CDR2 YFSETQ. Trimming took off 3 bases at V and 1 base at J, with 10 bases between the two ends. The CDR3 coding sequence is TGCGCCAGCAGCTGGTATGGGACCCAAGAGACCCAGTACTTC. This translates into CASSWYGTQETQYF.

J is TRBJ2-5 and V is TRBV3-1; D is possibly TRBD1 or TRBD2 (5 bases each). The end of the DNA is better explained by TRBJ2-1, so the J call may be wrong. Germline CDR1 is LGHDT and CDR2 is YNNKEL (reference sequence). The CDR3 is 13 amino acids. This CDR3 is CASSQGRQETQFF. In nucleotides, the CDR3 is TGTGCCAGCAGCCAGGGACGCCAAGAGACCCAGTTCTTC.

This clonotype occurred many times. The chain recombines TRBV11-2 with TRBJ2-3; 8 bases match TRBD1. Germline CDR1 is SGHAT and CDR2 is FQNNGV. The CDR3 length is 15 residues. The ends lost 5 bases at V and 4 bases at J; junction bases unmatched: 8. DNA for the CDR3: TGTGCCAGCAGCCCCTATGGGACAGGCTCAGATACGCAGTATTTT. Translation gives CASSPYGTGSDTQYF.

The chain is built from TRBV3-1 and TRBJ1-4; TRBD1 might be the D (5 bases). Germline CDR1 is LGHDT and CDR2 is YNNKEL (reference sequence). The CDR3 loop spans 13 amino acids. Trimming cost V 2 bases and J 5 bases, with 6 bases left between them. CDR3 amino acids: CASSQSGNEKLFF. CDR3 coding DNA: TGTGCCAGCAGCCAATCAGGGAATGAAAAACTGTTTTTT.

Notes on this clonotype: Lacking the conserved final phenylalanine or tryptophan, this CDR3 likely reflects a read error. V usage is TRBV7-2 and J usage is TRBJ2-2; D is unclear. The germline V gene encodes CDR1 SGHTA and CDR2 FQGNSA. There are 15 residues in the CDR3. V gave up 1 base and J gave up 2 bases, with 8 bases separating them. The CDR3 sequence is CASSLVPGNTGELFC. DNA for the CDR3: TGTGCCAGCAGCTTAGTCCCAGGAAACACCGGGGAGCTGTTTTGT.

The rearrangement links TRBV7-2 to TRBJ2-7, with a tentative D call TRBD1 (6 bases). This CDR3 is 17 amino acids long. Deletions cut 2 bases from V and 2 bases from J, with 19 bases between. Germline lookup yields CDR1 SGHTA and CDR2 FQGNSA. CDR3: CASSLKGLTGRPYEQYF. DNA for the CDR3: TGTGCCAGCAGCTTAAAGGGGTTAACAGGGAGACCCTACGAGCAGTACTTC.